This is a list of T cell receptor beta chains from one sample in a study of OX40 agonist ivuxolimab in advanced cancers. Libraries were prepared by immunoSEQ multiplex PCR; TCRdb keeps only in-frame clonotypes and omits some of them. The data contain tens of thousands of clones, about 92% of them singletons. Sequencing was performed on CD4+ or CD8+ T cells sorted from blood, taken in a trial of the OX40 agonist ivuxolimab. These receptors all come from an adult with an advanced solid tumor such as melanoma, head and neck, liver or kidney cancer. CDR3s include the opening cysteine and the closing phenylalanine or tryptophan. Each record gives: V gene, J gene, D gene, clone size, CDR3 DNA, CDR3 protein. The D gene is left open where the match is weak. Clone size is given for some rows only: seen once, a few or many times, or a class if the clone is expanded.

>TRBV6-9|TRBJ2-7|-|-
TGTGCCAGCGGCCTAGGGGGCGGGGGGACCTACGAGCAGTACTTC
CASGLGGGGTYEQYF
>TRBV5-4|TRBJ2-7|TRBD2|once
TGTGCCAGCAGCGGAGGGACTAGTGGGGCCCTCTACGAGCAGTACTTC
CASSGGTSGALYEQYF
>TRBV27|TRBJ2-3|TRBD1|-
TGTGCCAGCTCCCCGACAGGGGTCACAGATACGCAGTATTTT
CASSPTGVTDTQYF
>TRBV5-1|TRBJ2-3|TRBD2|-
TGCGCCAGCAGCGCGGGACTATCCTCTAGCACAGATACGCAGTATTTT
CASSAGLSSSTDTQYF
>TRBV6-5|TRBJ1-1|-|once
TGTGCCAGCACCACAGGGCTTCCCCTGAACACTGAAGCTTTCTTT
CASTTGLPLNTEAFF
>TRBV15|TRBJ2-7|-|-
TGTGCCACCAGCAGAGCCAGGTCAGATTCCTACGAGCAGTACTTC
CATSRARSDSYEQYF
>TRBV6-1|TRBJ2-3|-|-
TGTGCCAGCAGTAGGTTCGTTGATCGGGATACGCAGTATTTT
CASSRFVDRDTQYF
>TRBV18|TRBJ1-1|-|-
TGTGCCAGCTCAACTTCACAGGCGATTGAAGCTTTCTTT
CASSTSQAIEAFF
>TRBV5-5|TRBJ2-5|TRBD1|-
TGTGCCAGCAGCTTGGGGCAGGGGGCTTGGGAGACCCAGTACTTC
CASSLGQGAWETQYF
>TRBV2|TRBJ1-2|-|-
TGTGCCAGCAGTGTTGGGCCTAACTATGGCTACACCTTC
CASSVGPNYGYTF
>TRBV30|TRBJ2-7|-|-
TGTGCCTGGGAACAGGGAGCCTACGAGCAGTACTTC
CAWEQGAYEQYF
>TRBV19|TRBJ2-7|-|few
TGTGCCAGTAGCCGAGACCCGGGACCTGGGGGCTACGAGCAGTACTTC
CASSRDPGPGGYEQYF
>TRBV7-2|TRBJ2-2|-|-
TGTGCCAGCAGCTTAGTTGCTCGGGACGGGGAGCTGTTTTTT
CASSLVARDGELFF
>TRBV5-1|TRBJ2-7|-|-
TGCGCCAGCAGCTCCGCTCCAGCGGTGTCCTACGAGCAGTACTTC
CASSSAPAVSYEQYF
>TRBV11-3|TRBJ2-1|TRBD2|-
TGTGCCAGCAGCTCTGGGACTAGCGGGAACAAGCGTAGTGAGCAGTTCTTC
CASSSGTSGNKRSEQFF
>TRBV4-3|TRBJ2-3|-|-
TGCGCCAGCAGCCAAGAAGGCCAGGGTGGTACAGATACGCAGTATTTT
CASSQEGQGGTDTQYF
>TRBV19|TRBJ2-1|-|-
TGTGCCAGTAGCCCTACATGGGCTCGGCAGTTCTTC
CASSPTWARQFF
>TRBV5-1|TRBJ2-3|TRBD1|-
TGCGCCAGCAGCTTACAGGGGGTGGAGGCAGATACGCAGTATTTT
CASSLQGVEADTQYF
>TRBV5-1|TRBJ2-7|TRBD1|few
TGCGCCAGCAGCTTACTCCCCCCGGACAGGGGATTAAGTAGGGGCTACGAGCAGTACTTC
CASSLLPPDRGLSRGYEQYF